Listed below are T cell receptor beta chains from one sample, sequenced in a study of cytomegalovirus exposure and HLA in healthy donors. Sequenced by immunoSEQ multiplex PCR; TCRdb stores in-frame clones only, minus some. The sample lists some 220,000 clones, approximately 80% occurring once. Sequenced input: PBMCs. The receptor source for this set is a woman aged 40 to 50 in good health and CMV-seronegative. Each CDR3 is given with its conserved first and last residue. The D gene is left open where the match is weak. The size field is filled for only some rows; it gives once, few, many or a size class.

v_gene: TRBV7-9
abundance: -
d_gene: TRBD1
j_gene: TRBJ2-3
CDR3nt: TGTGCCAGCATCCTTGGGACAGGACGGACAGATACGCAGTATTTT
CDR3aa: CASILGTGRTDTQYF

v_gene: TRBV5-1
abundance: -
d_gene: -
j_gene: TRBJ1-1
CDR3nt: TGCGCCAGCAGCCCTAGACCGCCCCTGAACACTGAAGCTTTCTTT
CDR3aa: CASSPRPPLNTEAFF

v_gene: TRBV5-1
abundance: -
d_gene: -
j_gene: TRBJ1-4
CDR3nt: TGCGCCAGCGCCATTTCCCGGACAGTTAAGGGGAATGAAAAACTGTTTTTT
CDR3aa: CASAISRTVKGNEKLFF

v_gene: TRBV7-6
abundance: once
d_gene: TRBD1
j_gene: TRBJ2-7
CDR3nt: TGTGCCAGCAGCTCTAACAGGGGGCCTTCCTACGAGCAGTACTTC
CDR3aa: CASSSNRGPSYEQYF

v_gene: TRBV4-3
abundance: -
d_gene: TRBD1
j_gene: TRBJ2-1
CDR3nt: TGCGCCAGCAGCCAAGCCGGGACAGGGCTTTACAATGAGCAGTTCTTC
CDR3aa: CASSQAGTGLYNEQFF

v_gene: TRBV6-5
abundance: -
d_gene: TRBD2
j_gene: TRBJ2-5
CDR3nt: TGTGCCAGCAGACGCCAAGACAGCGGGGGTTCGTCCCAGTACTTC
CDR3aa: CASRRQDSGGSSQYF

v_gene: TRBV7-2
abundance: -
d_gene: TRBD2
j_gene: TRBJ2-5
CDR3nt: TGTGCCAGCAGCCCCAGTCTAGCGGGGGCCAAAGAGACCCAGTACTTC
CDR3aa: CASSPSLAGAKETQYF

v_gene: TRBV30
abundance: -
d_gene: -
j_gene: TRBJ1-5
CDR3nt: TGTGCCTGGAGTTCCTATACCAATCAGCCCCAGCATTTT
CDR3aa: CAWSSYTNQPQHF

v_gene: TRBV2
abundance: once
d_gene: -
j_gene: TRBJ1-2
CDR3nt: TGTGCCAGCAGTGATGGGGACACTCGTGGCTACACCTTC
CDR3aa: CASSDGDTRGYTF

v_gene: TRBV14
abundance: -
d_gene: -
j_gene: TRBJ1-1
CDR3nt: TGTGCCAGCAGCCAAGAAGTTCACTCTTCCGAAGCTTTCTTT
CDR3aa: CASSQEVHSSEAFF

v_gene: TRBV7-3
abundance: -
d_gene: -
j_gene: TRBJ2-5
CDR3nt: TGTGCCAGCAGCTTAGGACCCGGGGAGCGAGAGACCCAGTACTTC
CDR3aa: CASSLGPGERETQYF

v_gene: TRBV5-4
abundance: -
d_gene: TRBD1
j_gene: TRBJ2-7
CDR3nt: TGTGCCAGCAGCCACAGGGGGGACTCCTACGAGCAGTACTTC
CDR3aa: CASSHRGDSYEQYF

v_gene: TRBV2
abundance: -
d_gene: -
j_gene: TRBJ1-6
CDR3nt: TGTGCCAGCAGTGTCGCAAGAGGGCCCTATAATTCACCCCTCCACTTT
CDR3aa: CASSVARGPYNSPLHF

v_gene: TRBV30
abundance: -
d_gene: TRBD1
j_gene: TRBJ1-1
CDR3nt: TGTGCCTGGAGCATGACAGGGGGTACTGAAGCTTTCTTT
CDR3aa: CAWSMTGGTEAFF

v_gene: TRBV5-5
abundance: -
d_gene: -
j_gene: TRBJ1-5
CDR3nt: TGTGCCAGCAGCTTGGCCGGGGGGCGGTCAAATCAGCCCCAGCATTTT
CDR3aa: CASSLAGGRSNQPQHF

v_gene: TRBV5-5
abundance: few
d_gene: TRBD1
j_gene: TRBJ1-1
CDR3nt: TGTGCCAGCAGTAGACAGGGTGGGACTGAAGCTTTCTTT
CDR3aa: CASSRQGGTEAFF

v_gene: TRBV27
abundance: -
d_gene: TRBD1
j_gene: TRBJ2-7
CDR3nt: TGTGCCAGCAGGGGAATCGGACAGGCGGCCTACGAGCAGTACTTC
CDR3aa: CASRGIGQAAYEQYF

v_gene: TRBV6-5
abundance: once
d_gene: -
j_gene: TRBJ2-5
CDR3nt: TGTGCCAGCAGCTTACCACAGGGTCAGGGGGAGACCCAGTACTTC
CDR3aa: CASSLPQGQGETQYF

v_gene: TRBV7-9
abundance: -
d_gene: -
j_gene: TRBJ1-4
CDR3nt: TGTGCCAGCAGCTTAGCAGGGGGAGCGATTAATGAAAAACTGTTTTTT
CDR3aa: CASSLAGGAINEKLFF

v_gene: TRBV7-2
abundance: -
d_gene: TRBD1
j_gene: TRBJ2-7
CDR3nt: TGTGCCAGCAGCTCGTGGGACAGCCCCTACGAGCAGTACTTC
CDR3aa: CASSSWDSPYEQYF

v_gene: TRBV5-4
abundance: once
d_gene: -
j_gene: TRBJ2-3
CDR3nt: TGTGCCAGCAGCTTTGGTAAGCCCGCGGGGGCCATAAGCGCGGATACGCAGTATTTT
CDR3aa: CASSFGKPAGAISADTQYF

v_gene: TRBV11-2
abundance: -
d_gene: -
j_gene: TRBJ2-1
CDR3nt: TGTGCCAGCAGCTTAGATCTGAGAGGTGAGCAGTTCTTC
CDR3aa: CASSLDLRGEQFF

v_gene: TRBV28
abundance: -
d_gene: TRBD2
j_gene: TRBJ2-2
CDR3nt: TGTGCCACCAAAGGGATAGCGGGGGGGGCCGGGGAGCTGTTTTTT
CDR3aa: CATKGIAGGAGELFF

v_gene: TRBV2
abundance: -
d_gene: TRBD1
j_gene: TRBJ2-1
CDR3nt: TGTGCCAGCAGAAGGGACAGGGTCCTCAATGAGCAGTTCTTC
CDR3aa: CASRRDRVLNEQFF

v_gene: TRBV7-2
abundance: -
d_gene: -
j_gene: TRBJ1-5
CDR3nt: TGTGCCAGCAGCCAAGGGGTTGGTCAGCCCCAGCATTTT
CDR3aa: CASSQGVGQPQHF

v_gene: TRBV7-9
abundance: -
d_gene: -
j_gene: TRBJ1-1
CDR3nt: TGTGCCAGCAGCTTAGATGGGGGGGCGGTGAACACTGAAGCTTTCTTT
CDR3aa: CASSLDGGAVNTEAFF

v_gene: TRBV7-9
abundance: -
d_gene: -
j_gene: TRBJ2-7
CDR3nt: TGTGCCAGCAGCTTAAGGTCCGGAGAGAAAGCGGAGCAGTACTTC
CDR3aa: CASSLRSGEKAEQYF

v_gene: TRBV7-9
abundance: few
d_gene: -
j_gene: TRBJ2-7
CDR3nt: TGTGCCAGCAGCGCGAAAAGCTCCTACGAGCAGTACTTC
CDR3aa: CASSAKSSYEQYF

v_gene: TRBV6-5
abundance: -
d_gene: -
j_gene: TRBJ2-3
CDR3nt: TGTGCCAGCAGCGTACAGAATACGCAGTATTTT
CDR3aa: CASSVQNTQYF

v_gene: TRBV7-9
abundance: -
d_gene: -
j_gene: TRBJ2-1
CDR3nt: TGTGCCAGCAGCTCCCGAGGCGGGGCCTCCTACAATGAGCAGTTCTTC
CDR3aa: CASSSRGGASYNEQFF

v_gene: TRBV7-9
abundance: -
d_gene: -
j_gene: TRBJ1-1
CDR3nt: TGTTCCAGCAGCTTATACCCTACAGGGAGGGGAACTGAAGCTTTCTTT
CDR3aa: CSSSLYPTGRGTEAFF

v_gene: TRBV5-1
abundance: -
d_gene: -
j_gene: TRBJ1-1
CDR3nt: TGCGCCAGCAGCGAACAGGGTATGAACACTGAAGCTTTCTTT
CDR3aa: CASSEQGMNTEAFF

v_gene: TRBV19
abundance: -
d_gene: -
j_gene: TRBJ1-5
CDR3nt: TGTGCCAGTAGTATGGGGCCCAGTAGGAGCAATCAGCCCCAGCATTTT
CDR3aa: CASSMGPSRSNQPQHF

v_gene: TRBV6-1
abundance: -
d_gene: -
j_gene: TRBJ1-3
CDR3nt: TGTGCCCGCCGTGGGGGGGGGCGGGCCGGAAACACCATATATTTT
CDR3aa: CARRGGGRAGNTIYF

v_gene: TRBV18
abundance: -
d_gene: -
j_gene: TRBJ2-2
CDR3nt: TGTGCCAGCTCATTAGGCGGCCACGGGGAGCTGTTTTTT
CDR3aa: CASSLGGHGELFF

v_gene: TRBV6-6
abundance: -
d_gene: -
j_gene: TRBJ2-5
CDR3nt: TGTGCCAGCAGTGTCGGAGAGACCCAGTACTTC
CDR3aa: CASSVGETQYF

v_gene: TRBV11-3
abundance: once
d_gene: -
j_gene: TRBJ1-5
CDR3nt: TGTGCCAGCAGCTTAGGCGAGAATCAGCCCCAGCATTTT
CDR3aa: CASSLGENQPQHF

v_gene: TRBV18
abundance: -
d_gene: TRBD1
j_gene: TRBJ2-2
CDR3nt: TGTGCCAGCTCACCTGGGACAGCCCTAACCGGGGAGCTGTTTTTT
CDR3aa: CASSPGTALTGELFF

v_gene: TRBV2
abundance: few
d_gene: -
j_gene: TRBJ1-5
CDR3nt: TGTGCCAGCAGTGCGCGACAGGCGGCCCAGCCCCAGCATTTT
CDR3aa: CASSARQAAQPQHF

v_gene: TRBV7-9
abundance: -
d_gene: -
j_gene: TRBJ1-1
CDR3nt: TGTGCCAGCAGCTTAGTACGCACAGTGAACACTGAAGCTTTCTTT
CDR3aa: CASSLVRTVNTEAFF

v_gene: TRBV9
abundance: -
d_gene: TRBD1
j_gene: TRBJ2-7
CDR3nt: TGTGCCAGCAGCAAGACGGGACAGGGATACGAGCAGTACTTC
CDR3aa: CASSKTGQGYEQYF

v_gene: TRBV7-9
abundance: -
d_gene: -
j_gene: TRBJ1-5
CDR3nt: TGTTCCAGCAGCTTAGGAGGGCAGCCCCAGCATTTT
CDR3aa: CSSSLGGQPQHF

v_gene: TRBV18
abundance: -
d_gene: -
j_gene: TRBJ2-7
CDR3nt: TGTGCCAGCTCACCCGAGGAGGCGAGCTCCTACGAGCAGTACTTC
CDR3aa: CASSPEEASSYEQYF